Below are 20 T cell receptor beta chains sequenced from a single sample in a study of T-cell memory formation after mild COVID-19. TCRdb re-analysed the 5' RACE reads in MiXCR, keeping a single row per CDR3 protein. The table includes approximately 300,000 distinct CDR3 sequences, more than 15% detected once. Sequencing input: PBMCs or a T cell subset sorted from them (not recorded which). Receptor source: a man between 18 and 29 years old who had mild COVID-19 (a few samples of this study predate the infection). Cell type and time point are not known.

This rearrangement joins TRBV7-9 to TRBJ2-7, with a tentative D call TRBD2 (6 bases). The CDR3 runs 12 residues. The V gene's germline CDR1 is SEHNR and CDR2 FQNEAQ (reference sequence). V lost 3 bases and J 4 bases, leaving 7 bases between the germline ends. In nucleotides, the CDR3 is TGTGCCAGCAGCTTTCGGGGGTACGAGCAGTACTTC. This sequence encodes CASSFRGYEQYF. The whole variable domain, filled in from reference TRBV7-9 and TRBJ2-7, reads DTGVSQNPRHKITKRGQNVTFRCDPISEHNRLYWYRQTLGQGPEFLTYFQNEAQLEKSRLLSDRFSAERPKGSFSTLEIQRTEQGDSAMYLCASSFRGYEQYFGPGTRLTVT.

A few counts support this clonotype. For the CDR3, the DNA is TGTGCCAGCAGCTTAGGGGCGACAGGCAACTATGGCTACACCTTC. Residues: CASSLGATGNYGYTF. This chain links TRBV7-6 with TRBJ1-2; weak D call: TRBD1 (6 bases). CDR3 size: 15 residues. V lost 1 base and J 2 bases, leaving 11 bases between the germline ends. Germline V CDR1 and CDR2: SGHVS, FNYEAQ.

This sequence joins TRBV28 and TRBJ2-7; D ambiguous. V dropped 4 bases and J dropped 0 bases, with 10 bases sitting between them. There are 14 residues in the CDR3. Germline V gene sequence: CDR1 MDHEN, CDR2 SYDVKM. CDR3 DNA: TGTGCCAGCAGTTATTCCGGCGGCTCCTACGAGCAGTACGTC. This codes for CASSYSGGSYEQYV.

This clonotype showed up just once. The chain combines TRBV30 with TRBJ1-1; D is unresolved. CDR3 length: 10 residues. V was trimmed by 2 bases and J by 10 bases, leaving 8 bases between them. The germline V gene has CDR1 GTSNPN and CDR2 SVGIG (reference sequence). CDR3 sequence (DNA): TGTGCCTGGAGTCTGGGCAGAGCTTTCTTT. Protein sequence: CAWSLGRAFF.

In its sample, this clonotype was seen many times. The chain recombines TRBV24-1 with TRBJ2-5; 8 nucleotides agree with TRBD2. CDR1 KGHDR and CDR2 SFDVKD come from the germline V gene. Trimming cost V 4 bases and J 0 bases; bases outside gene matches: 6. This CDR3 has 16 residues. CDR3 in amino acids: CATSEGLLADQETQYF. DNA for the CDR3: TGTGCCACCAGTGAGGGGTTACTAGCGGACCAAGAGACCCAGTACTTC.

This clonotype was seen many times. The chain carries TRBV15 and TRBJ2-5, with 11 nucleotides matching TRBD1. The CDR3 has 15 residues. The germline V gene has CDR1 LNHNV and CDR2 YYDKDF (reference sequence). The ends lost 4 bases at V and 4 bases at J; junction bases unmatched: 5. The CDR3: CATSKRTGGAETQYF. The CDR3 region has the DNA TGTGCCACCAGCAAGAGGACAGGGGGCGCAGAGACCCAGTACTTC.

This clonotype was recorded many times. The V and J genes are TRBV5-1 and TRBJ2-3; D could derive from TRBD1 or TRBD2 (5 bases each). CDR3 length equals 13 residues. V was trimmed by 7 bases and J by 6 bases, leaving 15 bases between them. CDR1 is SGHRS, CDR2 YFSETQ, per germline. CDR3 sequence (DNA): TGCGCCAGCCGGGACGTAAACGAGGATACGCAGTATTTT. This translates into CASRDVNEDTQYF.

The V gene is TRBV7-6, the J gene TRBJ2-5; tentative D call: TRBD1 (6 bases). V was shortened by 6 bases and J by 4 bases, with 12 bases between the two germline ends. Germline V gives CDR1 SGHVS, CDR2 FNYEAQ. The CDR3 is 13 amino acids. This CDR3 is CASSWGRGETQYF. CDR3 DNA: TGTGCCAGCAGTTGGGGCAGGGGAGAGACCCAGTACTTC. The whole variable domain, remainder taken from reference TRBV7-6 and TRBJ2-5, is GAGVSQSPRYKVTKRGQDVALRCDPISGHVSLYWYRQALGQGPEFLTYFNYEAQQDKSGLPNDRFSAERPEGSISTLTIQRTEQRDSAMYRCASSWGRGETQYFGPGTRLLVL.

This clonotype was observed a few times. This chain joins TRBV12-3 or TRBV12-4 and TRBJ1-4; a weak D match, TRBD1 (5 bases). V was cut by 8 bases and J by 8 bases, with 12 bases left in between. This CDR3 contains 12 residues. The CDR3 region is CASSDGGEKLFF. Written as DNA, the CDR3 is TGTGCCAGCTCGGACGGGGGAGAAAAACTGTTTTTT.

The chain recombines TRBV15 with TRBJ2-7; D is perhaps TRBD1 (5 bases). Germline CDR1 reads LNHNV; CDR2 reads YYDKDF (reference sequence). The V and J ends lost 0 bases and 6 bases respectively, with 6 bases between them. This CDR3 has 12 residues. The CDR3 bases are TGTGCCACCAGCAGAGATCAGGGCGAGCAGTACGTC. It encodes CATSRDQGEQYV.

V gene TRBV10-3 combines with J gene TRBJ1-2, with 9 bases aligning to TRBD1. Trimming removed 6 bases from V and 5 bases from J; junction bases left unmatched: 10. Germline V lookup: CDR1 ENHRY, CDR2 SYGVKD. The CDR3 covers 15 residues. CDR3 residues: CAISEEGTGTYGYTF. The CDR3, as DNA: TGTGCCATCAGCGAGGAGGGGACAGGGACTTATGGCTACACCTTC.

This clonotype came up a few times. This chain uses TRBV5-1 with TRBJ2-7; tentatively, D is TRBD1 (6 bases). Germline V gives CDR1 SGHRS, CDR2 YFSETQ. This CDR3 spans 13 amino acids. Trimming left V 0 bases short and J 4 bases short, with 8 bases between. The CDR3 region is CASSLGQEYEQYF. The DNA for the CDR3 is TGCGCCAGCAGCTTGGGACAGGAATACGAGCAGTACTTC.

The CDR3 here is CASSRIRETQYF. The DNA for the CDR3 is TGTGCCAGCAGCCGGATAAGAGAGACCCAGTACTTC. The genes are TRBV6-1 and TRBJ2-5; D gene uncertain. CDR3 length: 12 amino acids. V was clipped by 6 bases and J by 4 bases, with 9 bases between them. Germline loops: CDR1 MNHNS, CDR2 SASEGT.

This clonotype was counted only a few times. The rearrangement joins TRBV19 to TRBJ1-4; D is uncertain. The V end was cut by 6 bases, the J end by 3 bases, with 14 bases between. The CDR3 is made up of 15 amino acids. In germline, CDR1 is LNHDA, CDR2 SQIVND (reference sequence). The chain's CDR3 is CASRDEGMANEKLFF. The CDR3 DNA follows: TGTGCCAGTAGGGACGAGGGCATGGCTAATGAAAAACTGTTTTTT.

The chain uses TRBV24-1 and TRBJ1-1; 7 nucleotides agree with TRBD1. The V and J ends lost 7 bases and 5 bases, in that order; junction bases with no gene match: 15. The CDR3 spans 16 residues. Germline CDR1 and CDR2: KGHDR and SFDVKD. CDR3: CATREVSGQTPTEAFF. In nucleotides, the CDR3 is TGTGCCACCAGGGAAGTCTCGGGACAGACCCCGACTGAAGCTTTCTTT.

V gene TRBV6-5 combines with J gene TRBJ1-2, with 9 positions matching TRBD1. The CDR3 is made up of 13 amino acids. The J segment lost 8 bases and the V segment lost 7 bases, leaving 8 bases of the junction unmatched. Germline values: CDR1 MNHEY, CDR2 SVGAGI. CDR3 sequence reads: CASTPTGGRGYTF. The CDR3 DNA reads as TGTGCCAGCACCCCGACAGGGGGTCGGGGCTACACCTTC.

CDR3 coding DNA: TGTGCCGATGGGGGACTAGCGGGGGGCGGGGCCAAAAACATTCAGTACTTC. Residues: CADGGLAGGGAKNIQYF. The chain combines TRBV24-1 with TRBJ2-4, with 15 bases aligning to TRBD2. CDR3 size: 17 residues. The germline V gene encodes CDR1 KGHDR and CDR2 SFDVKD. Germline trimming cut 12 bases from V and 1 base from J; bases unmatched to any gene: 9.

The V gene is TRBV28, the J gene TRBJ1-5; no reliable D call. CDR1 is MDHEN, CDR2 SYDVKM, per germline. CDR3 length: 13 amino acids. V dropped 2 bases and J dropped 4 bases, with 6 bases sitting between them. CDR3 nucleotides: TGTGCCAGCAGTTTACGATTTAATCAGCCCCAGCATTTT. This translates into CASSLRFNQPQHF.

In this sample, this clonotype turned up a few times. This chain connects TRBV7-3 to TRBJ2-3; TRBD1 matches 7 bases. CDR1 SGHTA and CDR2 FQGTGA come from the germline V gene. The ends lost 5 bases at V and 2 bases at J; junction bases unmatched: 7. This CDR3 contains 15 residues. The CDR3 DNA follows: TGTGCCAGCAGCAAAGGGACAGCGGACACAGATACGCAGTATTTT. Translated, it gives CASSKGTADTDTQYF.

This clonotype was counted many times. The DNA of the CDR3 is TGTGCCAGCAGTTCCCTGGACCAAGCCGGGGAGCTGTTTTTT. Its translation is CASSSLDQAGELFF. The chain carries TRBV12-3 or TRBV12-4 and TRBJ2-2; D gene ambiguous. This CDR3 region has 14 residues. The V and J ends lost 4 bases and 6 bases respectively, with 12 bases between them.